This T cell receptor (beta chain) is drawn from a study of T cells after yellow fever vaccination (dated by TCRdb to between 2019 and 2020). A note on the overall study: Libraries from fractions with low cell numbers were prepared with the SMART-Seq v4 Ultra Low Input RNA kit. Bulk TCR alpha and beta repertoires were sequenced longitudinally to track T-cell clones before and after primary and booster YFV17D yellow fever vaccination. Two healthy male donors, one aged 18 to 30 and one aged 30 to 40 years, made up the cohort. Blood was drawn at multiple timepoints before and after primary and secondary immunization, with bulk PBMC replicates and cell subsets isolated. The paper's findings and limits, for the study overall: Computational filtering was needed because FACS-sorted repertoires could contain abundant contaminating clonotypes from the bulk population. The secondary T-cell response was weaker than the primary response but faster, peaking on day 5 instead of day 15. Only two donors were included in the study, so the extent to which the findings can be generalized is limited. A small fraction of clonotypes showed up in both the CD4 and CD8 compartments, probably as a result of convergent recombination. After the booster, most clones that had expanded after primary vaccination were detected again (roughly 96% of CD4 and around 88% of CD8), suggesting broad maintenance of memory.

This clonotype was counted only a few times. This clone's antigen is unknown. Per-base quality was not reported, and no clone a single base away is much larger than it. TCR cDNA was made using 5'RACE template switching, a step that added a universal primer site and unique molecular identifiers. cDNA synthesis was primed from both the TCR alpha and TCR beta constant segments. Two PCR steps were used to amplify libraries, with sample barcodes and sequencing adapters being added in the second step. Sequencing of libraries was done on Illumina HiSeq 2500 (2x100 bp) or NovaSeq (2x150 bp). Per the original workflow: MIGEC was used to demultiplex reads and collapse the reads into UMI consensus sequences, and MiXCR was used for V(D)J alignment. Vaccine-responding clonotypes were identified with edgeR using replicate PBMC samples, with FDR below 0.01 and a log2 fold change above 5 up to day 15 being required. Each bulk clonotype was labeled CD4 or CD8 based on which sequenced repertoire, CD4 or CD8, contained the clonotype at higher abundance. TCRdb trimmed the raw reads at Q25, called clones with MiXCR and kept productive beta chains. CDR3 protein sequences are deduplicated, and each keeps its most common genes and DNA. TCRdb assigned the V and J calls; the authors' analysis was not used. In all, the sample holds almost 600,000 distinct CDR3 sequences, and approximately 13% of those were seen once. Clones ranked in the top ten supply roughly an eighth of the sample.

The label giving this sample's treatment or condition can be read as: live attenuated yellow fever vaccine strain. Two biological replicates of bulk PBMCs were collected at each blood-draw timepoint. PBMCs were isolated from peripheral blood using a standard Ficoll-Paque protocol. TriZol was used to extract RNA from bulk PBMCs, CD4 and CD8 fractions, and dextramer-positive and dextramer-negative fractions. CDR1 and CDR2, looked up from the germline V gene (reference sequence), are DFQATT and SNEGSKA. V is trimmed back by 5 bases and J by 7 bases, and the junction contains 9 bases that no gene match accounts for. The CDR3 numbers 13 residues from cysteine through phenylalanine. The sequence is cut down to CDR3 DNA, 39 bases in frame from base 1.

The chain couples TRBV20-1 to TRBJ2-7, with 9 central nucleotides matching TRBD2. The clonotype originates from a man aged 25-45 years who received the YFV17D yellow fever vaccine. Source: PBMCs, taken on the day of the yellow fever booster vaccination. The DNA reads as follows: TGCAGTGCTGATGGAGGTAGCGGGAGTGAGCAGTACTTC. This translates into CSADGGSGSEQYF.